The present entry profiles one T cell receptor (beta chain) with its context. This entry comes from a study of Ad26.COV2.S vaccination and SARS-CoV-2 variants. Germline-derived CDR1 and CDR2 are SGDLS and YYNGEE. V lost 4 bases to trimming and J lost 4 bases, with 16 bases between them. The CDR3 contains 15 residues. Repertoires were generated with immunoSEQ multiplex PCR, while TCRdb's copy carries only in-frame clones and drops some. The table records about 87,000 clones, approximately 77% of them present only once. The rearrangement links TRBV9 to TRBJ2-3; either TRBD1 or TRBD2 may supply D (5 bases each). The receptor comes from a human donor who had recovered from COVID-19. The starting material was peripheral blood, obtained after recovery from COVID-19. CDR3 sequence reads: CASSYAGARADTQYF. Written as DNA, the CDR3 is TGTGCCAGCAGCTACGCCGGGGCCCGAGCAGATACGCAGTATTTT.